This is a list of T cell receptor beta chains from one sample in a study of cytomegalovirus exposure and HLA in healthy donors. Libraries were prepared by immunoSEQ multiplex PCR; TCRdb keeps only in-frame clonotypes and omits some of them. The profile shows 150,000 to 200,000 clones, about four fifths of them singletons. Input material: PBMCs. The receptor set was obtained from a man younger than 45 in good health and CMV-seronegative. Both conserved end residues are part of each CDR3. D genes are given only for firm matches. The listing skips clone size in some rows; elsewhere it reads once, few, many or a size class.

d_call j_call v_call clone_size cdr3_nt cdr3_aa
TRBD1 TRBJ2-1 TRBV7-6 . TGTGCCAGCAGCTTAGACCGGGACAGGGCCTACAATGAGCAGTTCTTC CASSLDRDRAYNEQFF
. TRBJ2-4 TRBV27 few TGTGCCAGCAGTCCATACCCGGGGTCAGCCAAAAACATTCAGTACTTC CASSPYPGSAKNIQYF
TRBD2 TRBJ2-3 TRBV7-2 . TGTGCCAGCAGCTTGAGACTAGCGGGAGCTTCAGATACGCAGTATTTT CASSLRLAGASDTQYF
TRBD1 TRBJ1-2 TRBV28 once TGTGCCAGCAGGAATGACAGGGACAAACCGCCGCTCTATGGCTACACCTTC CASRNDRDKPPLYGYTF
. TRBJ2-2 TRBV21-1 . TGTGCCAGCAGCAAATGGACAGGGCCCAACACCGGGGAGCTGTTTTTT CASSKWTGPNTGELFF
TRBD2 TRBJ2-7 TRBV28 . TGTGCCAGCAGCTATATGCCGGGACTAGCTGGGGAGCAGTACTTC CASSYMPGLAGEQYF
TRBD1 TRBJ1-1 TRBV10-2 . TGCGCCAGCAGAACAGACAGGGCGAGGGACACTGAAGCTTTCTTT CASRTDRARDTEAFF
. TRBJ1-1 TRBV4-2 . TGTGCCAGCAGCCAAGAACCCCCAACAGTGAACACTGAAGCTTTCTTT CASSQEPPTVNTEAFF
. TRBJ1-5 TRBV4-2 once TGTGCCAGCAGCCGCCTCGAGGGTAGCAATCAGCCCCAGCATTTT CASSRLEGSNQPQHF
. TRBJ2-7 TRBV7-9 few TGTGCCAGCAGCTCAGACAGTTTCGAGCAGTACTTC CASSSDSFEQYF
TRBD1 TRBJ2-3 TRBV2 . TGTGCCAGCAGTGATCCCCTAATAACAGGGGCCGGGGTGGGGGATACGCAGTATTTT CASSDPLITGAGVGDTQYF
. TRBJ2-6 TRBV4-2 few TGTGCCAGCAGCCAAGCGGGGGGCGACTCTGGGGCCAACGTCCTGACTTTC CASSQAGGDSGANVLTF
. TRBJ1-1 TRBV7-9 . TGTGCCAGCAGCACATGGGACACGTACGGAGCTTTCTTT CASSTWDTYGAFF
. TRBJ1-3 TRBV10-3 . TGTGCCATCAGTGGTACGGTCTCTGGAAACACCATATATTTT CAISGTVSGNTIYF
. TRBJ1-1 TRBV29-1 . TGCAGCGGCCATTCCGGGGGAAGGACTGAAGCTTTCTTT CSGHSGGRTEAFF
TRBD1 TRBJ1-1 TRBV6-5 . TGTGCCAGCAGTTTGACAGGGTATGTGACTGAAGCTTTCTTT CASSLTGYVTEAFF